This T cell receptor (beta chain) was recorded in a study of T-cell reconstitution after alpha-beta-depleted transplantation in children. Points from the study as a whole: Newly made T cells mostly supplied T-cell counts and diversity one year after transplant.

The library targeted TCRbeta and was prepared with unique molecular identifiers. TCRdb re-called the PCR reads with MiXCR, one entry per CDR3 protein. The table records a few hundred thousand distinct CDR3 sequences, 10% of them present only once. There are 13 residues in the CDR3. V was shortened by 0 bases and J by 2 bases, with 4 bases between the two germline ends. Germline assignment: CDR1 LNHNV and CDR2 YYDKDF (reference sequence). This clonotype was picked up many times. Its specificity is unknown. The J gene is TRBJ2-5, the V gene TRBV15; D is uncertain. Sequenced material: PBMCs, taken before TCRalphabeta/CD19-depleted stem cell transplant. The receptor was isolated from a boy in the first two years of life with acute myeloid leukemia, due to receive a stem cell transplant. CDR3 loop: CATSREYQETQYF. CDR3 nucleotides: TGTGCCACCAGCAGAGAATATCAAGAGACCCAGTACTTC.